The rows below give T cell receptor beta chains drawn from one sample of a study of CD8 T cells in Susac syndrome. TCRdb reprocessed the immunoSEQ multiplex PCR reads via MiXCR and lists one record per CDR3 protein. The table records 75,000 to 95,000 distinct CDR3 sequences, 90% to 97% of them present only once. The sample taken for sequencing was CD8+ T cells from PBMCs. The receptors were sampled from a human donor with Susac syndrome. Each CDR3 is given with its conserved first and last residue. Each record gives: clone size, D gene, V gene, J gene, CDR3 protein, CDR3 DNA. A D gene is named only where the DNA matches it firmly. Some rows mark clone size as missing; the rest say once, few, many or name a class of expanded clone.

NA	TRBD1	TRBV27	TRBJ1-1	CASSASTGHGTEAFF	TGTGCCAGCAGTGCATCGACAGGGCATGGCACTGAAGCTTTCTTT
NA	TRBD2	TRBV20-1	TRBJ2-7	CSARAGGGEQYF	TGCAGTGCTAGAGCGGGGGGGGGAGAGCAGTACTTC
NA	NA	TRBV11-1	TRBJ2-7	CASSWGGYEQYF	TGTGCCAGCAGCTGGGGCGGCTACGAGCAGTACTTC
NA	NA	TRBV6-5	TRBJ2-7	CASSLGPQYEQYF	TGTGCCAGCAGCCTCGGACCCCAATACGAGCAGTACTTC
NA	NA	TRBV25-1	TRBJ2-7	CASSDRGLTYEQYF	TGTGCCAGCAGTGACCGGGGCCTAACCTACGAGCAGTACTTC
NA	TRBD2	TRBV6-5	TRBJ2-4	CAATSGSIQYF	TGTGCCGCAACTAGCGGGAGCATTCAGTACTTC
NA	NA	TRBV29-1	TRBJ1-5	CSVAPGNNDQPQHF	TGCAGCGTTGCTCCGGGAAATAATGATCAGCCCCAGCATTTT
NA	NA	TRBV7-9	TRBJ2-5	CASSPQTTSQETQYF	TGTGCCAGCAGCCCCCAGACTACTTCTCAAGAGACCCAGTACTTC
NA	NA	TRBV5-1	TRBJ2-3	CASSWGRGHTDTQYF	TGCGCCAGCAGCTGGGGACGGGGACACACAGATACGCAGTATTTT
NA	NA	TRBV7-2	TRBJ1-1	CASSLAMLVNTEAFF	TGTGCCAGCAGCTTAGCTATGCTTGTGAACACTGAAGCTTTCTTT
NA	NA	TRBV5-4	TRBJ1-2	CASSLDAGQNTF	TGTGCCAGCAGCTTGGATGCGGGACAAAACACCTTC
NA	NA	TRBV30	TRBJ1-4	CAWSSEDGRREKLFF	TGTGCCTGGAGTTCTGAAGACGGGCGGAGGGAAAAACTGTTTTTT
NA	NA	TRBV29-1	TRBJ1-1	CSVAQVGNTEAFF	TGCAGCGTCGCCCAGGTGGGGAACACTGAAGCTTTCTTT
NA	NA	TRBV19	TRBJ1-2	CASTMGFGYGYTF	TGTGCCAGTACGATGGGCTTTGGCTATGGCTACACCTTC
NA	TRBD1	TRBV20-1	TRBJ1-4	CSARVGTGTEKLFF	TGCAGTGCTAGAGTGGGGACAGGGACTGAAAAACTGTTTTTT
NA	NA	TRBV7-9	TRBJ1-2	CASSHAGRPVEGYTF	TGTGCCAGCAGCCACGCGGGACGGCCTGTGGAGGGCTACACCTTC
NA	NA	TRBV14	TRBJ1-1	CASSQGLDAFF	TGTGCCAGCAGCCAAGGGTTAGATGCTTTCTTT
NA	NA	TRBV20-1	TRBJ1-6	CSARLRGGDNSPLHF	TGCAGTGCTAGATTAAGAGGCGGGGATAATTCACCCCTCCACTTT
NA	NA	TRBV4-3	TRBJ2-1	CASSQAPGGYNEQFF	TGCGCCAGCAGCCAAGCCCCCGGTGGGTACAATGAGCAGTTCTTC
NA	NA	TRBV5-6	TRBJ2-2	CASSLLRTLNTGELFF	TGTGCCAGCAGCTTGCTGAGGACACTGAACACCGGGGAGCTGTTTTTT
NA	NA	TRBV20-1	TRBJ2-5	CGLLGARTETQYF	TGCGGCCTCCTCGGTGCGAGGACGGAGACCCAGTACTTC
few	NA	TRBV29-1	TRBJ2-7	CSTLTSRGDEQYF	TGCAGCACCTTGACTAGCAGGGGAGATGAGCAGTACTTC